This T cell receptor beta chain was sequenced in a study of blood T cell repertoires in COVID-19. Study as a whole: PBMCs, B-cell-depleted T cells, or T cells provided the cDNA or gDNA that made up the material.

The CDR3 totals 17 residues. Germline lookup yields CDR1 MNHNS and CDR2 SASEGT. The trim removed 0 bases at V and 3 bases at J, leaving 8 bases unmatched. This study enrolled people aged 18 to 89 from about two dozen US geographic areas. Study processing details: For nucleated cells, counts were estimated from reference gene primer amplification. The method was immunoSEQ multiplex PCR; TCRdb's version includes in-frame clones alone and lacks a portion of them. V, J and clone size derive from that table, while D and trimming were established from the DNA sequence. The sample gives about 210,000 clones, 80% to 90% of which show up once; 9% to 12% is in the top ten.

Specimen: PBMCs or T cells enriched from blood (not recorded which). V is TRBV6-1 and J is TRBJ2-3; TRBD1 matches 8 bases. This sequence originates from a man between 18 and 29 years old with acute COVID-19. CDR3 sequence (DNA): TGTGCCAGCAGTGAAGCGTCAGGGGGCGAACGGACAGATACGCAGTATTTT. Protein product: CASSEASGGERTDTQYF.